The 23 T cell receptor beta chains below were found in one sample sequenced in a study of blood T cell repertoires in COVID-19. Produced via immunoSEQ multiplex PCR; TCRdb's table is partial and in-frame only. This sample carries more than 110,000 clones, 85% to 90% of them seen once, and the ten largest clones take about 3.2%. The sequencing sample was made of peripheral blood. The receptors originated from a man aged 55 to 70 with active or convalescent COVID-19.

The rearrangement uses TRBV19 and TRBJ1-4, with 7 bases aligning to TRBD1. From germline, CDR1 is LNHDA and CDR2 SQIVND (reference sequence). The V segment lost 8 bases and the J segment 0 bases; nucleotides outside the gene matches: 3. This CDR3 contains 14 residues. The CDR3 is CASCRGTTNEKLFF. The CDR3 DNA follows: TGTGCCAGTTGCAGGGGGACAACTAATGAAAAACTGTTTTTT.

CDR3 coding DNA: TGTGCCAGCAGCTTGGGACAGGGTCTAGTACCCCTCCACTTT. It yields the protein CASSLGQGLVPLHF. V and J are TRBV5-6 and TRBJ1-6; 7 bases fit TRBD1. The CDR3 is 14 amino acids. Germline loops: CDR1 SGHDT, CDR2 YYEEEE. V lost 0 bases and J lost 12; bases outside the gene matches: 6.

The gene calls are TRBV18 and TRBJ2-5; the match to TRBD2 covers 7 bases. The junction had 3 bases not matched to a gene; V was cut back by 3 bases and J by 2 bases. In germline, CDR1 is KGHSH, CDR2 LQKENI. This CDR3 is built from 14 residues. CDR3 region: CASSPLAAQETQYF. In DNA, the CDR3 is TGTGCCAGCTCACCGCTAGCGGCACAAGAGACCCAGTACTTC.

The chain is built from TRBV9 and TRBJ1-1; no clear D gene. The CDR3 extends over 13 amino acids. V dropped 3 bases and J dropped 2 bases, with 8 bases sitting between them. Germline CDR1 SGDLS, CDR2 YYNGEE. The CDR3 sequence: CASSAEGNTEAFF. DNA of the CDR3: TGTGCCAGCAGCGCTGAGGGTAACACTGAAGCTTTCTTT.

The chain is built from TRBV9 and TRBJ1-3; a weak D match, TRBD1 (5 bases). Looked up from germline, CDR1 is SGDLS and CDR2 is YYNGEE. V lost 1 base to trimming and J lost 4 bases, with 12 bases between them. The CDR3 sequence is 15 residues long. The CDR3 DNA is TGTGCCAGCAGCGTATTCGGTGGGGCCGGAAACACCATATATTTT. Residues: CASSVFGGAGNTIYF.

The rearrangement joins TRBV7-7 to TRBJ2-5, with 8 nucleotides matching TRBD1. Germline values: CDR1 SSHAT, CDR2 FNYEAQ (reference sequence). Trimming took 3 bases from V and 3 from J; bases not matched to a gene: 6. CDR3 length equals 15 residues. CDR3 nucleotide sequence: TGTGCCAGCAGCTTTTCGACAGGGGACAAAGAGACCCAGTACTTC. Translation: CASSFSTGDKETQYF.

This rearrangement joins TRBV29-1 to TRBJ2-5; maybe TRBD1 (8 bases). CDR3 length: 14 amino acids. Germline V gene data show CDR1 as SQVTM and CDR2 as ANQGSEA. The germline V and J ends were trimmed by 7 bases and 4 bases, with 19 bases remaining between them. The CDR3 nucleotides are TGCAGCGCGAACAGGGGGGGACGTCCAGAGACCCAGTACTTC. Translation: CSANRGGRPETQYF.

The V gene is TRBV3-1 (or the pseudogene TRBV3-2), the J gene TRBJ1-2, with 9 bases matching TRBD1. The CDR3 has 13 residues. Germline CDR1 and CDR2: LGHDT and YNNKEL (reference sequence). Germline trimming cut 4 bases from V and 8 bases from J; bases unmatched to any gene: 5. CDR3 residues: CASSRWTGDGYTF. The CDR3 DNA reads TGTGCCAGCAGCCGATGGACAGGGGACGGCTACACCTTC.

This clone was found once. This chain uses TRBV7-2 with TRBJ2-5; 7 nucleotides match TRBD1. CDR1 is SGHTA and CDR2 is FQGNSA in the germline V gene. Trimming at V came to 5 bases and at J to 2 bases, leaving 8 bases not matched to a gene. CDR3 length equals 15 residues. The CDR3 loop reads CASSSPGQIQETQYF. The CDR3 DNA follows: TGTGCCAGCAGCAGTCCGGGACAGATACAAGAGACCCAGTACTTC.

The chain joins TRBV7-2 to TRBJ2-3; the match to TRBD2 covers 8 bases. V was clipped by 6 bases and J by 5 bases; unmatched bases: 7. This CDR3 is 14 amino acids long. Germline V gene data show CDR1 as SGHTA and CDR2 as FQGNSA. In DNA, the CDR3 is TGTGCCAGCAGACTCCGGGGGGGCGGAGATACGCAGTATTTT. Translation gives CASRLRGGGDTQYF. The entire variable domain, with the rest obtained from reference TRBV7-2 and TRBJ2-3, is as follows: GAGVSQSPSNKVTEKGKDVELRCDPISGHTALYWYRQSLGQGLEFLIYFQGNSAPDKSGLPSDRFSAERTGGSVSTLTIQRTQQEDSAVYLCASRLRGGGDTQYFGPGTRLTVL.

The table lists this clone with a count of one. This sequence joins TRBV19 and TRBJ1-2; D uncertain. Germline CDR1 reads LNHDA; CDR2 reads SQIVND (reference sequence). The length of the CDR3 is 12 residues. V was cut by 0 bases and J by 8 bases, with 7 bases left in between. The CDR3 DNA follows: TGTGCCAGTAGTATAGATCTATCCGGCTACACCTTC. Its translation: CASSIDLSGYTF.

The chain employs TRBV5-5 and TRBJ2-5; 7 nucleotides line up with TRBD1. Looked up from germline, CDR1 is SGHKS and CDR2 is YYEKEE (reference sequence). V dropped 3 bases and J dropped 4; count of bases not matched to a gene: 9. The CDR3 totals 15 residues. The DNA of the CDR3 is TGTGCCAGCAGCTCCTCGACAGGGTTGGGAGAGACCCAGTACTTC. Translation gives CASSSSTGLGETQYF. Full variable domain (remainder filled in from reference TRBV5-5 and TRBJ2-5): DAGVTQSPTHLIKTRGQQVTLRCSPISGHKSVSWYQQVLGQGPQFIFQYYEKEERGRGNFPDRFSARQFPNYSSELNVNALLLGDSALYLCASSSSTGLGETQYFGPGTRLLVL.

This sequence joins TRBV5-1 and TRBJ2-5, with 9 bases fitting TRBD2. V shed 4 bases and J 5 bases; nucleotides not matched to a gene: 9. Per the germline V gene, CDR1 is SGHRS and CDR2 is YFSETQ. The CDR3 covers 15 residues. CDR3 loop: CASSRLAGRQETQYF. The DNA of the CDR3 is TGCGCCAGCAGCCGGCTAGCGGGGAGGCAGGAGACCCAGTACTTC. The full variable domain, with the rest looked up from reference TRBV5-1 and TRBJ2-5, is KAGVTQTPRYLIKTRGQQVTLSCSPISGHRSVSWYQQTPGQGLQFLFEYFSETQRNKGNFPGRFSGRQFSNSRSEMNVSTLELGDSALYLCASSRLAGRQETQYFGPGTRLLVL.

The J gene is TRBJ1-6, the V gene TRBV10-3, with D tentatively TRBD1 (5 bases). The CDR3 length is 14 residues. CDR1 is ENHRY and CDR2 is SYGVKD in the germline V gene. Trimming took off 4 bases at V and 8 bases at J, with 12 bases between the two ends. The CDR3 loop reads CAISALLTDSPLHF. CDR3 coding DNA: TGTGCCATCAGTGCCCTACTGACAGATTCACCCCTCCACTTT.

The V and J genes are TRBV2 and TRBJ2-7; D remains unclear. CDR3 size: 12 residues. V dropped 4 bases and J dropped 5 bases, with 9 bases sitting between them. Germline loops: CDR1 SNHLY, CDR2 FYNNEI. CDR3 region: CASSGLVHEQYF. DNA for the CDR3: TGTGCCAGCAGTGGTTTAGTCCACGAGCAGTACTTC.

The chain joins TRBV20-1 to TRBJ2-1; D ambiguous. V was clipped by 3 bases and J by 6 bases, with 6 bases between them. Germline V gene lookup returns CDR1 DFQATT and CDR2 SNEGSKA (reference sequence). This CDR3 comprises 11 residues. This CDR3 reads CSASNLNEQFF. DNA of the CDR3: TGCAGTGCTAGTAATCTCAATGAGCAGTTCTTC.

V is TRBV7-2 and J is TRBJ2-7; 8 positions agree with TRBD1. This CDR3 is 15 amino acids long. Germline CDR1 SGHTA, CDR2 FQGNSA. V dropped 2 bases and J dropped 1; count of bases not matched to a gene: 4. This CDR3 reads CASSLSGGSSYEQYF. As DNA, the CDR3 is TGTGCCAGCAGCTTATCAGGGGGCAGTTCCTACGAGCAGTACTTC.

This chain's CDR3 is CASSPMAGMSYGYTF. CDR3 DNA: TGTGCCAGCAGCCCCATGGCAGGGATGAGCTATGGCTACACCTTC. V usage is TRBV9 and J usage is TRBJ1-2; tentatively, D is TRBD1 (5 bases). V was pared by 4 bases and J by 4 bases, with 17 bases between. CDR1 and CDR2 (germline): SGDLS, YYNGEE. The CDR3 runs 15 residues.

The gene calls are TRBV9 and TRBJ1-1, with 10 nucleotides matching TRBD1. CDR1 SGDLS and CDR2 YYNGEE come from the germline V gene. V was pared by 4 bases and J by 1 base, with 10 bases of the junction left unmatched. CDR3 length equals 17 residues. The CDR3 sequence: CASSYPLGQGENTEAFF. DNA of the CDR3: TGTGCCAGCAGCTATCCCTTAGGACAGGGGGAGAACACTGAAGCTTTCTTT.

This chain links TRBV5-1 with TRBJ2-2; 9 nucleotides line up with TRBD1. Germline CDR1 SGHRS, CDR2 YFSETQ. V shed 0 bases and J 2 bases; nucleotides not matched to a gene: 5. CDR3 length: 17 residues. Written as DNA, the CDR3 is TGCGCCAGCAGCTTGGCCGGACAGGGGTATAACACCGGGGAGCTGTTTTTT. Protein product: CASSLAGQGYNTGELFF.

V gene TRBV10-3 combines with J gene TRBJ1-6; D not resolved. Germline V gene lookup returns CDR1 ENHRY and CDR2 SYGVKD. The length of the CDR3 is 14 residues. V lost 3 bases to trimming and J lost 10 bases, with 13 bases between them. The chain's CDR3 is CAISDPMLSSPLHF. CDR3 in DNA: TGTGCCATCAGTGATCCAATGTTGAGCTCACCCCTCCACTTT.

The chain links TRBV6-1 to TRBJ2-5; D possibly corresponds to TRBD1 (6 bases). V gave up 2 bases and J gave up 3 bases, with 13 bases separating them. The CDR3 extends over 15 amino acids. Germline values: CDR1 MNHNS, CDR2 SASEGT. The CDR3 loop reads CASSENRGSKETQYF. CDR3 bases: TGTGCCAGCAGTGAAAATAGGGGGTCCAAAGAGACCCAGTACTTC.

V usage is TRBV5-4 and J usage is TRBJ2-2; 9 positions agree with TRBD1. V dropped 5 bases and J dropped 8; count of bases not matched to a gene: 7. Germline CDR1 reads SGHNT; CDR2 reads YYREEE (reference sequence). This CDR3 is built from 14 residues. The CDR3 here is CASRPGQGAGELFF. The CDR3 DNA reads TGTGCCAGCAGGCCGGGACAGGGAGCAGGGGAGCTGTTTTTT.